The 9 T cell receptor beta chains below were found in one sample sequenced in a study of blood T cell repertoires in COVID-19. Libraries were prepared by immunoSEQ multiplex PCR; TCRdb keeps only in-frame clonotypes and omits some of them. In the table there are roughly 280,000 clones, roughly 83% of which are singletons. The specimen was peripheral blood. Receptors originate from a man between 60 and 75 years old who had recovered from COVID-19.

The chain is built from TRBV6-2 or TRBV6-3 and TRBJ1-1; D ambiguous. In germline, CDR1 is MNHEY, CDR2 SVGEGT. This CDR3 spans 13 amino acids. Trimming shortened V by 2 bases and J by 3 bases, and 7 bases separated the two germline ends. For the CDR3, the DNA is TGTGCCAGCAGTTACCGAGGTTACACTGAAGCTTTCTTT. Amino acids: CASSYRGYTEAFF.

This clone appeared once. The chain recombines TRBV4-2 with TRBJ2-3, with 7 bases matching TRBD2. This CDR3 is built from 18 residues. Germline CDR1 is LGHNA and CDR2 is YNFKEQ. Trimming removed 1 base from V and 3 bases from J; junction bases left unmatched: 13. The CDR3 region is CASSQVPLLTGGTDTQYF. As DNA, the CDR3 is TGTGCCAGCAGCCAAGTCCCCTTGCTTACGGGGGGAACAGATACGCAGTATTTT.

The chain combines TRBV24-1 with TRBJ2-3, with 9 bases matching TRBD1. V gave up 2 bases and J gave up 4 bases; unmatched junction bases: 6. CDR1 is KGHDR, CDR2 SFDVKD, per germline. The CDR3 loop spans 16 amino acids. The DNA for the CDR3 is TGTGCCACCAGTGATTCACCCGGGACAGGGTCAGATACGCAGTATTTT. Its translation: CATSDSPGTGSDTQYF.

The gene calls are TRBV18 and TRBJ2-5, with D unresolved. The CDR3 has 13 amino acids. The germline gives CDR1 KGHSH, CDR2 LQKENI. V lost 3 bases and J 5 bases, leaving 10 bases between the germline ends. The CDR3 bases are TGTGCCAGCTCACCCCTAATGGGCGAGACCCAGTACTTC. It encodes CASSPLMGETQYF. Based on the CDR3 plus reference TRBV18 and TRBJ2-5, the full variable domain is NAGVMQNPRHLVRRRGQEARLRCSPMKGHSHVYWYRQLPEEGLKFMVYLQKENIIDESGMPKERFSAEFPKEGPSILRIQQVVRGDSAAYFCASSPLMGETQYFGPGTRLLVL.

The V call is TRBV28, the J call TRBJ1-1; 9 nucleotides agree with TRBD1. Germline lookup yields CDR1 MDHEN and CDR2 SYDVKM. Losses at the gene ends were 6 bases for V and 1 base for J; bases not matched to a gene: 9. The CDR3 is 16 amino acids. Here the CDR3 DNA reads TGTGCCAGCAGCACAGGGGGCAAAGTGGGGAACACTGAAGCTTTCTTT. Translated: CASSTGGKVGNTEAFF.

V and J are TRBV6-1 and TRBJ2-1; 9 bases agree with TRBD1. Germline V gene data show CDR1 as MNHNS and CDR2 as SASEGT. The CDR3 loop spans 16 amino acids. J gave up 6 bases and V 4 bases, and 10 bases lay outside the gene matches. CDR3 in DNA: TGTGCCAGCAGTGCCTCGACAGGGGGGGCGGGCAATGAGCAGTTCTTC. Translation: CASSASTGGAGNEQFF.

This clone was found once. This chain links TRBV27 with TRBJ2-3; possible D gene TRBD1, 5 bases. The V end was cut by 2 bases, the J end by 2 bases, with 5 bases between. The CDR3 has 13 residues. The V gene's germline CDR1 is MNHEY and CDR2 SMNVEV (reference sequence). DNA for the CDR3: TGTGCCAGCAGTTTAGGGGCCACAGATACGCAGTATTTT. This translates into CASSLGATDTQYF.

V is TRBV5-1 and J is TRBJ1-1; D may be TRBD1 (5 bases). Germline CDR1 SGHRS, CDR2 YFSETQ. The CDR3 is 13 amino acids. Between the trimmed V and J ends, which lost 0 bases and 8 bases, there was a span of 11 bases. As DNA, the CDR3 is TGCGCCAGCAGCTTGGGGGCCGGGGGAGAAGCTTTCTTT. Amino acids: CASSLGAGGEAFF.

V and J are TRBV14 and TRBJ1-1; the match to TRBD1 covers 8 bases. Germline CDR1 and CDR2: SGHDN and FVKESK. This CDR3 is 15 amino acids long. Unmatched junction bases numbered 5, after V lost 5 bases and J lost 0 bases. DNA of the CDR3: TGTGCCAGCAGCATGAGGACAGGGTTGAACACTGAAGCTTTCTTT. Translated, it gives CASSMRTGLNTEAFF.